Following are 17 T cell receptor beta chains from one sample sequenced in a study of cytomegalovirus exposure and HLA in healthy donors. 13 Jbeta primers and 60 Vbeta primers were used for the PCR. Measured with immunoSEQ multiplex PCR; TCRdb has only the in-frame clones, and not every one. The sample carries 100,000 to 150,000 clones, around 82% recorded once. Input material: PBMCs. These receptor sequences come from a woman between 40 and 50 years old in good health and CMV-seropositive.

A single count supports this clone. The V call is TRBV4-2, the J call TRBJ2-7; TRBD2 matches at 7 bases. The CDR3 runs 15 residues. CDR1 and CDR2 from the germline V gene are LGHNA and YNFKEQ. Trimming at V came to 1 base and at J to 3 bases, leaving 6 bases not matched to a gene. CDR3 sequence (DNA): TGTGCCAGCAGCCAAGCCTCCGGGACTATCTACGAGCAGTACTTC. Encoded protein: CASSQASGTIYEQYF.

This chain links TRBV29-1 with TRBJ1-4; 11 bases align to TRBD1. The germline V gene encodes CDR1 SQVTM and CDR2 ANQGSEA. The CDR3 extends over 14 amino acids. Losses at the gene ends were 7 bases for V and 3 bases for J; bases not matched to a gene: 4. CDR3 in amino acids: CSGTGGSSNEKLFF. The CDR3 region has the DNA TGCAGCGGGACAGGGGGCAGTTCTAATGAAAAACTGTTTTTT.

This chain uses TRBV5-4 with TRBJ1-2, with 10 nucleotides matching TRBD1. The germline V gene has CDR1 SGHNT and CDR2 YYREEE (reference sequence). The junction had 6 bases not matched to a gene; V was cut back by 0 bases and J by 7 bases. The CDR3 has 15 residues. The CDR3 DNA follows: TGTGCCAGCAGCTTGGGCCGGGACAGGGGTGGTGGCTACACCTTC. It specifies CASSLGRDRGGGYTF.

The chain has TRBV28 and TRBJ2-5; a weak D match, TRBD2 (5 bases). The V end lost 3 bases, the J end lost 4 bases, and 15 bases lay between the germline ends. CDR1 and CDR2 from the germline V gene are MDHEN and SYDVKM. The CDR3 spans 15 residues. The CDR3 region has the DNA TGTGCCAGCAGTTTTAGTTCGGGAAGTCTAGAGACCCAGTACTTC. As protein: CASSFSSGSLETQYF.

The chain links TRBV28 to TRBJ1-1; D not certain. Germline CDR1 reads MDHEN; CDR2 reads SYDVKM. The V and J ends lost 5 bases and 5 bases respectively, with 21 bases between them. The CDR3 loop spans 16 amino acids. This CDR3 reads CASSQPGETEATEAFF. The CDR3 DNA is TGTGCCAGCAGTCAACCAGGAGAGACGGAGGCGACTGAAGCTTTCTTT.

This chain links TRBV4-2 with TRBJ2-7; D is perhaps TRBD1 (6 bases). Germline CDR1 is LGHNA and CDR2 is YNFKEQ. V gave up 1 base and J gave up 3 bases, with 13 bases separating them. The CDR3 consists of 15 residues. DNA for the CDR3: TGTGCCAGCAGCCAAGCACAGGGTCTTCGCTACGAGCAGTACTTC. Encoded protein: CASSQAQGLRYEQYF.

Worth noting for this clone: This same CDR3 is encoded by further DNA sequences in the sample. The V gene is TRBV30, the J gene TRBJ1-2; D gene uncertain. From germline, CDR1 is GTSNPN and CDR2 SVGIG (reference sequence). The V end was cut by 1 base, the J end by 0 bases, with 12 bases between. The CDR3 runs 15 residues. This chain's CDR3 is CAWSGRAGANYGYTF. DNA for the CDR3: TGTGCCTGGAGTGGTAGGGCGGGTGCTAACTATGGCTACACCTTC.

The chain links TRBV5-1 to TRBJ2-1; 9 nucleotides agree with TRBD2. Germline values: CDR1 SGHRS, CDR2 YFSETQ. The CDR3 length is 15 residues. Trimming removed 5 bases from V and 7 bases from J; junction bases left unmatched: 10. The CDR3 nucleotides read TGCGCCAGCAGTTATCTAGCGGGATCTACGAATGAGCAGTTCTTC. It translates to CASSYLAGSTNEQFF.

The rearrangement uses TRBV7-9 and TRBJ2-2; tentative D call: TRBD2 (6 bases). The length of the CDR3 is 11 residues. CDR1 and CDR2 (germline): SEHNR, FQNEAQ (reference sequence). The V end lost 8 bases, the J end lost 7 bases, and 8 bases lay between the germline ends. The CDR3 DNA sequence: TGTGCCAGCCCCGGGGGCGGGGAGCTGTTTTTT. Translating it yields CASPGGGELFF. Filled out from reference TRBV7-9 and TRBJ2-2, the complete variable domain reads DTGVSQNPRHKITKRGQNVTFRCDPISEHNRLYWYRQTLGQGPEFLTYFQNEAQLEKSRLLSDRFSAERPKGSFSTLEIQRTEQGDSAMYLCASPGGGELFFGEGSRLTVL.

This chain connects TRBV13 to TRBJ2-5, with TRBD1 matching over 7 bases. There are 17 residues in the CDR3. Per germline, CDR1 PRHDT and CDR2 FYEKMQ (reference sequence). Trimming removed 0 bases from V and 4 bases from J; junction bases left unmatched: 11. The CDR3 is CASSLGPGTDQLETQYF. The CDR3 coding sequence is TGTGCCAGCAGCTTAGGCCCCGGGACAGACCAATTAGAGACCCAGTACTTC.

This chain joins TRBV6-5 and TRBJ2-3; maybe TRBD2 (5 bases). With 6 bases removed from V and 10 bases from J, the gap between germline ends came to 14 bases. Germline V CDR1 and CDR2: MNHEY, SVGAGI. The CDR3 sequence is 12 residues long. CDR3 protein: CASRQSGFAQYF. For the CDR3, the DNA is TGTGCCAGCAGACAAAGCGGATTTGCGCAGTATTTT.

The rearrangement uses TRBV20-1 and TRBJ1-2; maybe TRBD1 (6 bases). CDR3 length: 11 amino acids. Germline CDR1 and CDR2: DFQATT and SNEGSKA (reference sequence). DNA of the CDR3: TGCAGGTCTGGGGGCCTGTATGGCTACACCTTC. This sequence encodes CRSGGLYGYTF.

V and J are TRBV6-1 and TRBJ1-1; D is unresolved. The CDR3 sequence is 13 residues long. Germline assignment: CDR1 MNHNS and CDR2 SASEGT. V was clipped by 7 bases and J by 1 base, with 10 bases between them. The CDR3 protein is CASKMSWNTEAFF. The CDR3 nucleotides are TGTGCCAGCAAAATGAGCTGGAACACTGAAGCTTTCTTT.

The chain links TRBV25-1 to TRBJ2-7, with TRBD1 as a possible D gene (6 bases). Germline V gene data show CDR1 as MGHDK and CDR2 as SYGVNS. The CDR3 totals 12 residues. V lost 4 bases and J 5 bases, leaving 9 bases between the germline ends. The CDR3 sequence: CASSVQGNEQYF. In DNA form, the CDR3 reads TGTGCCAGCAGTGTACAGGGAAACGAGCAGTACTTC.

This chain connects TRBV5-1 to TRBJ1-1; 8 positions agree with TRBD1. CDR3 length equals 14 residues. Per germline, CDR1 SGHRS and CDR2 YFSETQ. V trimming: 4 bases; J trimming: 6 bases; junction bases outside the gene matches: 8. The CDR3 region is CASSSEGQAPEAFF. CDR3 DNA sequence: TGCGCCAGCAGCAGTGAGGGACAGGCCCCTGAAGCTTTCTTT.

The chain is built from TRBV4-1 and TRBJ2-7; 9 bases fit TRBD2. The germline CDR1 and CDR2 sequences are MGHRA and YSYEKL. CDR3 length equals 16 residues. The V and J ends lost 0 bases and 0 bases, in that order; junction bases with no gene match: 3. CDR3 DNA: TGCGCCAGCAGCCAAGACCTAGCGGGGAGCTCCTACGAGCAGTACTTC. Translated, it gives CASSQDLAGSSYEQYF.

The chain has TRBV7-2 and TRBJ1-2; 11 positions agree with TRBD1. V dropped 4 bases and J dropped 7; count of bases not matched to a gene: 5. This CDR3 is built from 14 residues. The germline V gene encodes CDR1 SGHTA and CDR2 FQGNSA. The CDR3 region is CASSSGQGVAGYTF. The CDR3 DNA is TGTGCCAGCAGCTCGGGACAGGGGGTGGCTGGCTACACCTTC.